Described below is a single T cell receptor beta chain sequence and its context. Its antigen is undetermined. This record comes from a study of cytomegalovirus exposure and HLA in healthy donors. Study background: A preliminary data release comprised 91 million or so unique TCRs obtained from HLA-typed donors.

General observations from the study: No immune exposure information besides CMV serostatus was available. TCR beta sequences reportedly predicted most subjects' HLA-A and HLA-B alleles accurately. The classifier was said to identify cytomegalovirus status with high specificity and sensitivity.

It was with 60 Vbeta and 13 Jbeta primers that the PCR ran. Assay used: immunoSEQ multiplex PCR; TCRdb lists only in-frame clones, some missing. The sample has more than 65,000 clones; roughly three quarters are singletons. This CDR3 region has 14 residues. Per germline, CDR1 MNHNY and CDR2 SVGAGI (reference sequence). V lost 0 bases and J 5 bases, leaving 10 bases between the germline ends. The sequenced material came from PBMCs. The receptor was isolated from a woman aged 40 to 50 in good health and CMV-seropositive. The chain recombines TRBV6-6 with TRBJ2-5; a possible D gene is TRBD2 (5 bases). The CDR3 region has the DNA TGTGCCAGCAGTTACTCGAGGGTTGGGGAGACCCAGTACTTC. Amino acid sequence: CASSYSRVGETQYF.